Below are 27 T cell receptor beta chains sequenced from a single sample in a study of blood T cells in healthy people across ages. Combining a sample-barcoded 5' primer with a J-beta primer mix, a second PCR ran for about 7 to 11 cycles. TCRdb used MiXCR to reprocess the 5' RACE reads, holding one entry per CDR3 protein. The sample contains some 1.6 million distinct CDR3 sequences, almost 35% of which appear only once. The sequenced sample was blood. All receptors come from a woman younger than 45 in good health.

This clonotype was recorded a few times. The gene calls are TRBV27 and TRBJ2-7; D might be TRBD1 (5 bases). CDR1 is MNHEY, CDR2 SMNVEV, per germline (reference sequence). The CDR3 loop spans 17 amino acids. The V gene lost 4 bases and the J gene lost 2 bases, with 21 bases spanning the gap. The CDR3 coding sequence is TGTGCCAGCAGTTCCACTACGACCACCCTCAGGGCCTACGAGCAGTACTTC. Its protein is CASSSTTTTLRAYEQYF.

This clonotype appeared a few times. This chain links TRBV29-1 with TRBJ2-2; D not certain. The CDR3 loop spans 12 amino acids. Germline-derived CDR1 and CDR2 are SQVTM and ANQGSEA. V was clipped by 4 bases and J by 7 bases, with 10 bases between them. In nucleotides, the CDR3 is TGCAGCGTTGTACGCCCCAGCGGGGAGCTGTTTTTT. It translates to CSVVRPSGELFF.

This chain connects TRBV20-1 to TRBJ2-7, with D perhaps TRBD1 or TRBD2 (5 bases each). From germline, CDR1 is DFQATT and CDR2 SNEGSKA (reference sequence). CDR3 length: 13 residues. V dropped 7 bases and J dropped 0 bases, with 13 bases sitting between them. CDR3 loop: CSGSGTRSYEQYF. In nucleotides, the CDR3 is TGCAGTGGATCCGGGACCCGCTCCTACGAGCAGTACTTC.

The chain is built from TRBV5-1 and TRBJ2-1; D ambiguous. With 0 bases removed from V and 3 bases from J, the gap between germline ends came to 10 bases. The CDR3 extends over 15 amino acids. In germline, CDR1 is SGHRS, CDR2 YFSETQ. CDR3 DNA: TGCGCCAGCAGCTTGGTGACCTTCGGCTACAATGAGCAGTTCTTC. This gives the protein CASSLVTFGYNEQFF.

This clonotype showed up just a few times. The chain recombines TRBV7-9 with TRBJ2-1, with 9 bases lining up with TRBD2. The CDR3 contains 16 residues. V lost 4 bases to trimming and J lost 7 bases; unmatched junction nucleotides: 11. Germline V gene lookup returns CDR1 SEHNR and CDR2 FQNEAQ (reference sequence). DNA of the CDR3: TGTGCCAGCAGCTATTTAGCGGGAGTTGTCGGGAATGAGCAGTTCTTC. It encodes CASSYLAGVVGNEQFF.

The V gene is TRBV12-3 or TRBV12-4, the J gene TRBJ2-4; 11 bases are a match to TRBD2. The J call may be wrong; the DNA end is better matched by TRBJ2-7. The CDR3 contains 15 residues. CDR3 amino acids: CASSLGTSGTCEQYF. The CDR3 coding sequence is TGTGCCAGCAGTCTTGGGACTAGCGGAACCTGCGAGCAGTACTTC.

The chain employs TRBV12-3 or TRBV12-4 and TRBJ2-1; 7 bases fit TRBD2. CDR3 length: 14 amino acids. Germline trimming cut 4 bases from V and 4 bases from J; bases unmatched to any gene: 4. The DNA of the CDR3 is TGTGCCAGCAGTTGGTTAGCGGGTTACAATGAGCAGTTCTTC. It is translated as CASSWLAGYNEQFF.

CDR3 amino acids: CSVLTGIGYTF. DNA for the CDR3: TGCAGCGTCTTGACAGGGATTGGCTACACCTTC. The rearrangement uses TRBV29-1 and TRBJ1-2, with 7 nucleotides matching TRBD1. The V gene's germline CDR1 is SQVTM and CDR2 ANQGSEA. The CDR3 runs to 11 residues. V was pared by 6 bases and J by 7 bases, with 5 bases of the junction left unmatched. Combining the CDR3 with reference TRBV29-1 and TRBJ1-2 gives the whole variable domain SAVISQKPSRDICQRGTSLTIQCQVDSQVTMMFWYRQQPGQSLTLIATANQGSEATYESGFVIDKFPISRPNLTFSTLTVSNMSPEDSSIYLCSVLTGIGYTFGSGTRLTVV.

V is TRBV5-1 and J is TRBJ2-5; D remains unclear. CDR3 length: 13 amino acids. Germline V gene data show CDR1 as SGHRS and CDR2 as YFSETQ. V dropped 0 bases and J dropped 7 bases, with 10 bases sitting between them. The CDR3 DNA reads as TGCGCCAGCAGCTTGGATAATGGGTGGACCCAGTACTTC. As protein: CASSLDNGWTQYF.

The rearrangement links TRBV12-3 or TRBV12-4 to TRBJ1-6; the D gene is possibly TRBD1 (6 bases). The CDR3 has 15 amino acids. Trimming shortened V by 3 bases and J by 9 bases, and 15 bases separated the two germline ends. CDR3 sequence (DNA): TGTGCCAGCAGTTTTGGAGGGGGTTCCCTTTCACCCCTCCACTTT. Encoded protein: CASSFGGGSLSPLHF.

The J gene is TRBJ2-5, the V gene TRBV5-1; 7 bases map to TRBD2. Near its end, the DNA agrees better with TRBJ2-7, so the J call may be wrong. Germline assignment: CDR1 SGHRS and CDR2 YFSETQ. The CDR3 has 14 amino acids. In DNA, the CDR3 is TGCGCCAGCACCCCGACTAGCTCTGCCTACGAGCAGTACTTC. This encodes CASTPTSSAYEQYF.

The chain combines TRBV5-1 with TRBJ2-7; D unresolved. V gave up 3 bases and J gave up 3 bases, with 16 bases separating them. The V gene's germline CDR1 is SGHRS and CDR2 YFSETQ. The CDR3 has 15 residues. The CDR3 nucleotides are TGCGCCAGCAGCTGGGCCTTCCCAGGCAACTACGAGCAGTACTTC. It is translated as CASSWAFPGNYEQYF.

The gene calls are TRBV6-1 and TRBJ2-3; no firm D call. Trimming pared 1 base from V and 2 bases from J, leaving 10 bases between. Looked up from germline, CDR1 is MNHNS and CDR2 is SASEGT. The CDR3 is 15 residues long. This CDR3 reads CASSEVGSLTDTQYF. The DNA of the CDR3 is TGTGCCAGCAGTGAAGTGGGCAGCCTCACAGATACGCAGTATTTT.

The table lists this clonotype with a few counts. This rearrangement joins TRBV20-1 to TRBJ1-5, with D tentatively TRBD1 (6 bases). Looked up from germline, CDR1 is DFQATT and CDR2 is SNEGSKA (reference sequence). V gave up 2 bases and J gave up 0 bases, with 14 bases separating them. CDR3 length equals 16 residues. DNA for the CDR3: TGCAGTGCTAGACCCCCCAGGGGTCATAGCAATCAGCCCCAGCATTTT. It encodes CSARPPRGHSNQPQHF.

This chain connects TRBV14 to TRBJ2-7, with 7 bases fitting TRBD1. This CDR3 is built from 15 residues. Trimming at V came to 5 bases and at J to 0 bases, leaving 7 bases not matched to a gene. The V gene's germline CDR1 is SGHDN and CDR2 FVKESK. The CDR3 nucleotides read TGTGCCAGCAGCTTCAGGCAGGGGGTCTCCTACGAGCAGTACTTC. As protein: CASSFRQGVSYEQYF.

This sequence joins TRBV9 and TRBJ1-1; D is ambiguous. The length of the CDR3 is 13 residues. Germline V gene sequence: CDR1 SGDLS, CDR2 YYNGEE. The germline V and J ends were trimmed by 1 base and 3 bases, with 7 bases remaining between them. Written as DNA, the CDR3 is TGTGCCAGCAGCGTAACAGAAGACACTGAAGCTTTCTTT. The encoded protein is CASSVTEDTEAFF.

The genes are TRBV3-1 and TRBJ2-4, with 12 positions matching TRBD2. In germline, CDR1 is LGHDT, CDR2 YNNKEL (reference sequence). There are 14 residues in the CDR3. The V gene end was trimmed by 2 bases and the J gene end by 13 bases; junction bases not matched to a gene: 6. CDR3 sequence (DNA): TGTGCCAGCAGCCAACCGGGACTAGCGGGTGAGCAGTACTTC. Protein: CASSQPGLAGEQYF. Based on the CDR3 plus reference TRBV3-1 and TRBJ2-4, the full variable domain is DTAVSQTPKYLVTQMGNDKSIKCEQNLGHDTMYWYKQDSKKFLKIMFSYNNKELIINETVPNRFSPKSPDKAHLNLHINSLELGDSAVYFCASSQPGLAGEQYFGAGTRLSVL.

The chain has TRBV28 and TRBJ2-5, with unresolved D. There are 14 residues in the CDR3. Per the germline V gene, CDR1 is MDHEN and CDR2 is SYDVKM. V lost 5 bases, J lost 5 bases, and 15 bases lay in between. The DNA for the CDR3 is TGTGCCAGCAGTCCACGGACCCAAAGGGAGACCCAGTACTTC. Translating gives CASSPRTQRETQYF.

J is TRBJ1-5 and V is TRBV15; D possibly corresponds to TRBD1 (5 bases). Trimming shortened V by 2 bases and J by 2 bases, and 7 bases separated the two germline ends. The CDR3 sequence is 14 residues long. Germline V gene data show CDR1 as LNHNV and CDR2 as YYDKDF (reference sequence). CDR3 sequence: CATSRTGGNQPQHF. The CDR3 DNA is TGTGCCACCAGCAGAACGGGGGGCAATCAGCCCCAGCATTTT.

This clonotype was picked up a small number of times. The chain recombines TRBV20-1 with TRBJ1-2; D is unresolved. Germline V lookup: CDR1 DFQATT, CDR2 SNEGSKA (reference sequence). V lost 7 bases, J lost 8 bases, and 14 bases lay in between. The length of the CDR3 is 11 residues. Here the CDR3 DNA reads TGCAGTGAACGGGATCAGGAAGGCTACACCTTC. The encoded protein is CSERDQEGYTF.

The chain joins TRBV2 to TRBJ2-1, with TRBD1 matching 9 bases. After removal of 4 bases from V and 7 bases from J, the junction contained 8 bases not matched to a gene. The CDR3 runs 15 residues. The germline gives CDR1 SNHLY, CDR2 FYNNEI. This chain's CDR3 is CASSGRQGVRNEQFF. The CDR3 DNA follows: TGTGCCAGCAGTGGGCGACAGGGGGTTAGGAATGAGCAGTTCTTC.

This clonotype was counted between two and nine times. The chain recombines TRBV7-6 with TRBJ2-1, with a weak D call TRBD1 (5 bases). CDR1 is SGHVS, CDR2 FNYEAQ, per germline. Deletions cut 5 bases from V and 8 bases from J, with 22 bases between. CDR3 length: 16 residues. CDR3 DNA: TGTGCCAGCAGCCGCAGGGCCGACGGGTTATTGGATGAGCAGTTCTTC. This gives the protein CASSRRADGLLDEQFF. Full variable domain (rest looked up from reference TRBV7-6 and TRBJ2-1): GAGVSQSPRYKVTKRGQDVALRCDPISGHVSLYWYRQALGQGPEFLTYFNYEAQQDKSGLPNDRFSAERPEGSISTLTIQRTEQRDSAMYRCASSRRADGLLDEQFFGPGTRLTVL.

The J gene is TRBJ2-5, the V gene TRBV20-1, with 15 bases aligning to TRBD2. The CDR3 spans 17 residues. V was clipped by 4 bases and J by 5 bases; unmatched bases: 11. CDR1 and CDR2 (germline): DFQATT, SNEGSKA (reference sequence). CDR3 nucleotide sequence: TGCAGTGCTATTGTCACCCGGACTAGCGGGAGGGGGGAGACCCAGTACTTC. Protein sequence: CSAIVTRTSGRGETQYF.

This clonotype was picked up a small number of times. This sequence joins TRBV12-3 or TRBV12-4 and TRBJ1-2; 8 bases align to TRBD1. V lost 5 bases and J lost 2; bases outside the gene matches: 10. The CDR3 consists of 16 residues. CDR3 residues: CASSPGTGRPNYGYTF. The CDR3 nucleotides are TGTGCCAGCAGTCCCGGGACAGGACGACCCAACTATGGCTACACCTTC.

This clonotype was picked up many times. The chain is built from TRBV27 and TRBJ2-6, with D tentatively TRBD1 (5 bases). Germline CDR1 is MNHEY and CDR2 is SMNVEV (reference sequence). This CDR3 spans 15 amino acids. The V gene lost 7 bases and the J gene lost 0 bases, with 10 bases spanning the gap. The CDR3 bases are TGTGCCAGCACCCGACAGAGCTCTGGGGCCAACGTCCTGACTTTC. It encodes CASTRQSSGANVLTF. The full variable domain, with the rest looked up from reference TRBV27 and TRBJ2-6, is EAQVTQNPRYLITVTGKKLTVTCSQNMNHEYMSWYRQDPGLGLRQIYYSMNVEVTDKGDVPEGYKVSRKEKRNFPLILESPSPNQTSLYFCASTRQSSGANVLTFGAGSRLTVL.

This clonotype was recorded once. A much bigger clone sits one base away, suggesting this may be a read error. This is likely a read error, given that the CDR3 carries no conserved phenylalanine or tryptophan at its end. The V call is TRBV20-1, the J call TRBJ2-5; the match to TRBD1 covers 7 bases. Per the germline V gene, CDR1 is DFQATT and CDR2 is SNEGSKA (reference sequence). The V and J ends lost 6 bases and 3 bases, in that order; junction bases with no gene match: 7. The CDR3 consists of 13 residues. The CDR3 DNA reads TGCAGTGCCTCAAGAGGGGGCGAAGAGACCCAGTACGTC. This sequence encodes CSASRGGEETQYV.

Only a few counts were recorded for this clonotype. The V call is TRBV6-1, the J call TRBJ2-5, with TRBD2 as a possible D gene (6 bases). V shed 8 bases and J shed 2 bases, with 9 bases lying between them. Per germline, CDR1 MNHNS and CDR2 SASEGT. The CDR3 has 12 amino acids. CDR3 DNA sequence: TGTGCCAGCTGGCGGGAACAAGAGACCCAGTACTTC. It codes for CASWREQETQYF.